The sample holds one count of the clone carrying this T cell receptor (beta chain). Its antigen is currently unknown. Libraries of TCR beta came from iRepertoire HTBI primers plus Arm-PCR of CDR3 regions. A single record per CDR3 protein comes from TCRdb applying MiXCR to the multiplex PCR reads. This sample yields some 430,000 distinct CDR3 sequences, of which roughly 21% are seen a single time; less than 9% belongs to the top ten. The sample is drawn from a study of regulatory T cells in long-lasting Graves disease. Findings of the study overall: Newly diagnosed patients shared about a thousand public clonotypes; persistent patients shared more than 2,500. Persistent disease was characterized by preferential usage of TRBV28, TRBJ1-2 and TRBJ2-5.

This sample's time point: persistent/refractory GD, antithyroid drugs over 5 years with positive TRAb. Following extraction of RNA from PBMCs, that RNA was used to make the TCR library. Trimming cost V 0 bases and J 0 bases, with 6 bases left between them. This CDR3 comprises 15 residues. Germline V gene lookup returns CDR1 SGHTA and CDR2 FQGNSA. Sequenced here: peripheral blood mononuclear cells (PBMCs), sampled when the disease was refractory, from a patient treated with antithyroid drugs. The receptor was isolated from a female donor with Graves disease. The V and J genes are TRBV7-2 and TRBJ1-3; D ambiguous. CDR3 protein: CASSLALHSGNTIYF. CDR3 coding DNA: TGTGCCAGCAGCTTAGCGTTGCACTCTGGAAACACCATATATTTT.